The next 5 T cell receptor beta chains were all read from a single sample in a study of response to subunit inactivated influenza vaccine. MiXCR, applied by TCRdb to the RT-PCR reads, yields one record per CDR3 protein. The data contain under 850,000 distinct CDR3 sequences, roughly 18% of them seen just once; the ten biggest clones take up around 9.9%. Material: PBMCs from blood, obtained less than 6 days after vaccination. Receptor source: a middle-aged man who received an inactivated influenza vaccine.

The table lists this clonotype with many counts. The chain combines TRBV28 with TRBJ2-7, with 7 bases fitting TRBD1. The CDR3 spans 15 residues. V gave up 5 bases and J gave up 0 bases; unmatched junction bases: 7. CDR1 MDHEN and CDR2 SYDVKM come from the germline V gene. The CDR3 DNA reads as TGTGCCAGCAGTAAGAGACAGGGTCTCTCCTACGAGCAGTACTTC. Translated: CASSKRQGLSYEQYF.

There are many counts of this clonotype. The CDR3 sequence: CASSLTWKSDTQYF. CDR3 nucleotide sequence: TGTGCCAGCAGTTTAACGTGGAAATCAGATACGCAGTATTTT. This chain joins TRBV12-3 or TRBV12-4 and TRBJ2-3; D not certain. V gave up 2 bases and J gave up 4 bases, with 10 bases separating them. This CDR3 has 14 amino acids.

The chain links TRBV9 to TRBJ1-2; D call uncertain. Trimming cost V 3 bases and J 0 bases, with 12 bases left between them. This CDR3 has 15 amino acids. Germline-derived CDR1 and CDR2 are SGDLS and YYNGEE. CDR3: CASSARGSANYGYTF. The CDR3, as DNA: TGTGCCAGCAGCGCCCGCGGGTCAGCTAACTATGGCTACACCTTC.

This chain links TRBV7-2 with TRBJ2-5; D is ambiguous. Germline V gene lookup returns CDR1 SGHTA and CDR2 FQGNSA. V lost 5 bases and J lost 5, with 12 bases in between. This CDR3 is built from 13 residues. As DNA, the CDR3 is TGTGCCAGCAGCACCCGGGTGGAGGAGACCCAGTACTTC. As protein: CASSTRVEETQYF.

This clonotype was detected a few times. The chain has TRBV10-3 and TRBJ2-2, with D hard to call. CDR1 is ENHRY, CDR2 SYGVKD, per germline. The CDR3 covers 11 residues. Deletions cut 0 bases from V and 9 bases from J, with 2 bases between. The CDR3 coding sequence is TGTGCCATCAGTGAGTCGAGGGAGCTGTTTTTT. Translating gives CAISESRELFF.